Detailed here is one T cell receptor beta chain. These data originate in a study of blood T cell repertoires in COVID-19. Here immunoSEQ multiplex PCR was the method, and the copy in TCRdb shows in-frame clones only, minus some. In the table there are tens of thousands of clones, around nine tenths of which are singletons. The source of this sequence is a man between 50 and 59 years old with active COVID-19. The sequencing sample was made of peripheral blood.

The CDR3 nucleotides read TGTGCCAGCAGTCCTTTAGCGGGAGAGCCGGGGGAGCAGTACTTC. Its translation: CASSPLAGEPGEQYF. The chain employs TRBV27 and TRBJ2-7; 9 bases agree with TRBD2. The CDR3 runs to 15 residues. From germline, CDR1 is MNHEY and CDR2 SMNVEV (reference sequence). V dropped 5 bases and J dropped 7; count of bases not matched to a gene: 12.